This T cell receptor beta chain appears in the sequencing data of a study of neurological immune-mediated disorders. This clonotype was picked up many times. With 10-nucleotide random UMIs included, cDNA was synthesized by 5'RACE. Over 170 million TCR-beta sequences from 15-18 subjects came out of each sequencing run. TCRdb reprocessed the 5' RACE reads with MiXCR, giving one entry per CDR3 protein. The top ten hold 2% to 2.5% of the sample, which has under 45,000 distinct CDR3 sequences, 2.5% seen once. The CDR3 is 14 amino acids. Trimming took 6 bases from V and 6 from J; bases not matched to a gene: 11. Germline CDR1 reads MDHEN; CDR2 reads SYDVKM.

The chain carries TRBV28 and TRBJ2-7; the match to TRBD1 covers 7 bases. The sequence came from a man between 50 and 59 years old with multiple sclerosis. Sequences were obtained from PBMCs. CDR3 sequence: CASRYRDRPGEQYF. The CDR3 DNA reads as TGTGCCAGCAGATACCGGGACAGACCCGGCGAGCAGTACTTC.